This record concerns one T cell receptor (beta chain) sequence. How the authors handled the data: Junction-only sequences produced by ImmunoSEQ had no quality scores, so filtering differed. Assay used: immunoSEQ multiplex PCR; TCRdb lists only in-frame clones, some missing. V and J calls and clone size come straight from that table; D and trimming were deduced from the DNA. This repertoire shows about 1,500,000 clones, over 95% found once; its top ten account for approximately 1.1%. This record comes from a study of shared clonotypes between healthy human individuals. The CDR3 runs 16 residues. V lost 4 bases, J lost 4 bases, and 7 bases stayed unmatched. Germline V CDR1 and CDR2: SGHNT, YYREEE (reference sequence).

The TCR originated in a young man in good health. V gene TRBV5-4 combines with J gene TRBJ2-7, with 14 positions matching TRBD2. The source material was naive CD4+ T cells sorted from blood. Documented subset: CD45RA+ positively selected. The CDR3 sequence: CASSGRLAGGPYEQYF. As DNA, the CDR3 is TGTGCCAGCAGCGGGAGACTAGCGGGAGGGCCTTACGAGCAGTACTTC.